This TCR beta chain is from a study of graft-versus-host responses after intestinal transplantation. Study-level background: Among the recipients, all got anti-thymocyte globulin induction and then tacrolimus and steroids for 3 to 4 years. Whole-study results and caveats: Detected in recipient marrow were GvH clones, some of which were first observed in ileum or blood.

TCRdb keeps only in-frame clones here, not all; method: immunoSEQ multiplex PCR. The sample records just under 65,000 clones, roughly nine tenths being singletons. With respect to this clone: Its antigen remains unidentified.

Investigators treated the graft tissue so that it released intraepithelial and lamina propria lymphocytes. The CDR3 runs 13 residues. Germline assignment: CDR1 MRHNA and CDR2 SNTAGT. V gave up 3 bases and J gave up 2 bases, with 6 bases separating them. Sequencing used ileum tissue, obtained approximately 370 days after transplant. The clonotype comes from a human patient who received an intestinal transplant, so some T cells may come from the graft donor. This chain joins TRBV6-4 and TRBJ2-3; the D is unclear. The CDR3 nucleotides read TGTGCCAGCAGTGAGGAGTACACAGATACGCAGTATTTT. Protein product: CASSEEYTDTQYF.